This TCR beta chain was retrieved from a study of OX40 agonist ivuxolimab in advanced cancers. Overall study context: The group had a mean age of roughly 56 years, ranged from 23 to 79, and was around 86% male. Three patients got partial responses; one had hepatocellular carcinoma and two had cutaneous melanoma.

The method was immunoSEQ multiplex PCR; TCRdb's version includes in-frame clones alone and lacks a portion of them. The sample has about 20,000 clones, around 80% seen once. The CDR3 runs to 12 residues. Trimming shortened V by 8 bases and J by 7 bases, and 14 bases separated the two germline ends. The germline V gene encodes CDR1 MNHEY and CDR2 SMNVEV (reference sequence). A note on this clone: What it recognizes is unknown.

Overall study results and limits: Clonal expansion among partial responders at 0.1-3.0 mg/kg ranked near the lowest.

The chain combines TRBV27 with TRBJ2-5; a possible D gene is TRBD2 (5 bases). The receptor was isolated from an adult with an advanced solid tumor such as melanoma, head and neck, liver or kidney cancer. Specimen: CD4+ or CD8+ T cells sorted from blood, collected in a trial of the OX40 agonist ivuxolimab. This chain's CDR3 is CASGLAVGTQYF. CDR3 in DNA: TGTGCCAGCGGACTGGCTGTTGGGACCCAGTACTTC.